The 10 T cell receptor beta chains presented below share a single source sample, sequenced in a study of draining lymph node invasion in breast cancer. TCRdb fed the bulk RNA-seq reads into MiXCR, producing one record per CDR3 protein. Of roughly 2,300 distinct CDR3 sequences in the sample, roughly 81% were seen once. The CD4+ CD45RA- CD25- gate defined the sorted memory conventional CD4 T cells. The source material was sorted memory CD4+ effector T cells from a lymph node. Receptors were obtained from a female donor with luminal breast cancer.

This chain connects TRBV20-1 to TRBJ1-5, with 9 positions matching TRBD1. The trim removed 5 bases at V and 1 base at J, leaving 12 bases unmatched. Germline V gives CDR1 DFQATT, CDR2 SNEGSKA (reference sequence). CDR3 size: 17 residues. The CDR3 nucleotides read TGCAGTGCTCGCAAACCGGGACAGGGACAAAGCAATCAGCCCCAGCATTTT. Protein: CSARKPGQGQSNQPQHF.

The chain joins TRBV10-3 to TRBJ1-5; 7 bases match TRBD1. V trimming: 4 bases; J trimming: 5 bases; junction bases outside the gene matches: 5. The CDR3 runs to 14 residues. Per the germline V gene, CDR1 is ENHRY and CDR2 is SYGVKD. The CDR3 DNA reads TGTGCCATCAGTGGGGACAGTTCGCATCAGCCCCAGCATTTT. As protein: CAISGDSSHQPQHF.

The gene calls are TRBV25-1 and TRBJ1-4; D call uncertain. The CDR3 has 11 residues. V was pared by 7 bases and J by 6 bases, with 6 bases between. The germline V gene has CDR1 MGHDK and CDR2 SYGVNS. The CDR3 nucleotides read TGTGCCAGCAACCGGGATGAAAAACTGTTTTTT. Its translation is CASNRDEKLFF.

The chain links TRBV7-9 to TRBJ1-1; D is unclear. This CDR3 is 12 amino acids long. Trimming pared 6 bases from V and 0 bases from J, leaving 5 bases between. Germline CDR1 is SEHNR and CDR2 is FQNEAQ (reference sequence). Here the CDR3 DNA reads TGTGCCAGCAGGCTGATGAACACTGAAGCTTTCTTT. Translating gives CASRLMNTEAFF.

The chain uses TRBV4-1 and TRBJ1-4; weak D call: TRBD1 (6 bases). The germline V gene encodes CDR1 MGHRA and CDR2 YSYEKL. V was cut by 4 bases and J by 4 bases, with 13 bases left in between. This CDR3 region has 15 residues. This chain's CDR3 is CASSLTDRYNEKLFF. CDR3 DNA sequence: TGCGCCAGCAGCCTGACCGACAGGTATAATGAAAAACTGTTTTTT.

The gene calls are TRBV5-1 and TRBJ2-7; D not certain. The germline V and J ends were trimmed by 3 bases and 7 bases, with 14 bases remaining between them. The CDR3 length is 13 residues. Germline-derived CDR1 and CDR2 are SGHRS and YFSETQ. The CDR3 bases are TGCGCCAGCAGCTGCGGCCCTCCTCGGGAGCAGTACGTC. Protein product: CASSCGPPREQYV.

The J gene is TRBJ2-1, the V gene TRBV27, with 11 bases that match TRBD2. Germline values: CDR1 MNHEY, CDR2 SMNVEV (reference sequence). This CDR3 is built from 14 residues. V lost 6 bases, J lost 9 bases, and 7 bases stayed unmatched. CDR3 nucleotides: TGTGCCAGCAGCCGGACTAGCGGGCCACGTGAGCAGTTCTTC. This codes for CASSRTSGPREQFF.

The rearrangement uses TRBV6-2 or TRBV6-3 and TRBJ2-7; D uncertain. The CDR3 consists of 13 residues. V gave up 5 bases and J gave up 7 bases, with 15 bases separating them. Germline V gene data show CDR1 as MNHEY and CDR2 as SVGEGT. DNA of the CDR3: TGTGCCAGCAGTGACCCGAACCTCTGGGAGCAGTACGTC. Amino acids: CASSDPNLWEQYV.

This clonotype appeared once. J is TRBJ2-4 and V is TRBV19; 7 nucleotides align to TRBD2. In germline, CDR1 is LNHDA, CDR2 SQIVND (reference sequence). The length of the CDR3 is 18 residues. With 7 bases clipped from V and 7 bases from J, the junction kept 22 bases outside the gene matches. The CDR3 sequence: CASTRSTLGGPGFNIQYF. The CDR3 DNA follows: TGTGCCAGTACTAGATCCACGTTGGGAGGGCCAGGGTTCAACATTCAGTACTTC.

The genes are TRBV20-1 and TRBJ1-5; 9 bases are shared with TRBD1. The germline V gene has CDR1 DFQATT and CDR2 SNEGSKA (reference sequence). The CDR3 totals 15 residues. The J segment lost 2 bases and the V segment lost 5 bases, leaving 7 bases of the junction unmatched. The CDR3 coding sequence is TGCAGTGCTGTCCCCGGGGACAGGGGCAATCAGCCCCAGCATTTT. Protein product: CSAVPGDRGNQPQHF.